Listed below are T cell receptor beta chains from one sample, sequenced in a study of post-analysis software for immune sequencing data. TCRdb independently ran MiXCR on the PCR reads; one entry per CDR3 protein. The sample gives more than 450,000 distinct CDR3 sequences, around a third of which show up once; around 6% is in the top ten. The sequenced sample consisted of blood. All receptors come from a girl aged 2-17 years with multiple sclerosis. The CDR3 runs from the conserved cysteine through the conserved F or W. A D gene is named only where the DNA matches it firmly. The size entry is marked missing in some rows and otherwise reads once, few, many or a size class.

TRBJ1-2 | - | - | TRBV29-1 | TGCAGCGTTGAGGTCAGGGGCGGGTATGGCTACACCTTC | CSVEVRGGYGYTF
TRBJ2-2 | TRBD2 | few | TRBV4-1 | TGCGCCAGCAGCCGCTACTCCGGACTAGCGGGTTTAAACACCGGGGAGCTGTTTTTT | CASSRYSGLAGLNTGELFF
TRBJ2-7 | - | few | TRBV5-1 | TGCGCCAGCAGCTTGGAGGGGGACGTTACTCTGGGGGAGCAGTACTTC | CASSLEGDVTLGEQYF
TRBJ1-2 | TRBD1 | few | TRBV5-1 | TGCGCCAGCAGCCTGGGGAGTGTTCTCCCCGGGACAGGGGTTGATGGCTACACCTTC | CASSLGSVLPGTGVDGYTF
TRBJ2-3 | TRBD2 | - | TRBV5-5 | TGTGCCAGCAGCTTGGTGGGCGGGGGGGGAAATACGCAGTATTTT | CASSLVGGGGNTQYF
TRBJ2-7 | - | few | TRBV5-1 | TGCGCCAGCAGCTTGGTCCAGGGGACCGACTACGAGCAGTACTTC | CASSLVQGTDYEQYF
TRBJ2-2 | - | - | TRBV2 | TGTGCCAGCAGAAGGGACCCGGGGACCGGGGAGCTGTTTTTT | CASRRDPGTGELFF
TRBJ2-6 | - | - | TRBV6-2/TRBV6-3 | TGTGCCAGCAGCTCGTGGGCCTCTGGGGCCAACGTCCTGACTTTC | CASSSWASGANVLTF
TRBJ1-2 | - | - | TRBV20-1 | TGCAGTGCTAGCGCTGACTTTCAGGGGTCTAATGATGGCCACACCTTC | CSASADFQGSNDGHTF
TRBJ2-7 | - | few | TRBV14 | TGTGCCAGCGAAAGGTTCCGACTCGACGAGCAGTACTTC | CASERFRLDEQYF
TRBJ2-1 | - | few | TRBV5-1 | TGCGCCAGCGGGCCGGGCGGGGCCGTCCAACACAATGAGCAGTTCTTC | CASGPGGAVQHNEQFF
TRBJ2-7 | TRBD1 | - | TRBV20-1 | TGCAGTGCTACTACAGGGGGCGGTGGGTACGAGCAGTACTTC | CSATTGGGGYEQYF
TRBJ2-3 | - | - | TRBV12-3/TRBV12-4 | TGTGCCAGCAGTCCCAGCGAGAGAGCAGATACGCAGTATTTT | CASSPSERADTQYF
TRBJ2-5 | - | - | TRBV5-1 | TGCGCCAGCAGCTTGTTGGGGACGCTGAACAATGAGCAGTACTTC | CASSLLGTLNNEQYF
TRBJ1-6 | - | - | TRBV20-1 | TGCAGTGCTAGAGGACCCGTCAGTGATTCACCCCTCCACTTT | CSARGPVSDSPLHF
TRBJ1-4 | - | - | TRBV21-1 | TGTGCCAGCAGCACCCATGAAAAACTGTTTTTT | CASSTHEKLFF
TRBJ2-3 | - | - | TRBV7-3 | TGTGCCAGCAGCTTCGGGTCGGGGCCCGATACGCAGTATTTT | CASSFGSGPDTQYF
TRBJ2-7 | TRBD2 | - | TRBV11-2 | TGTGCCAGCAGCTTCCCTCCGGGACTAGCGGGGTTCTACGAGCAGTACTTC | CASSFPPGLAGFYEQYF
TRBJ2-7 | - | few | TRBV7-3 | TGTGCCAGCAGCTCGGGACTGAGCGAGCAGTACTTC | CASSSGLSEQYF
TRBJ2-5 | - | few | TRBV6-5 | TGTGCCAGCAGTTTTTACAGGGCTCAAGGGACCCAGTACTTC | CASSFYRAQGTQYF
TRBJ2-4 | - | - | TRBV10-3 | TGTGCCGCTGGGGGGGGCTTAGCCAAAAACATTCAGTACTTC | CAAGGGLAKNIQYF
TRBJ2-3 | - | - | TRBV9 | TGTGCCAGCAGCGTAACCTGGGCAAGCACAGATGCGCAGTATTTT | CASSVTWASTDAQYF
TRBJ2-5 | - | - | TRBV6-5 | TGTGCCAGCAGTTCCCTGGGGGGAGAGACCCAGTACTTC | CASSSLGGETQYF
TRBJ1-4 | - | - | TRBV11-2 | TGTGCCAGCAGCCCAATGGGGGAAAAACTGTTTTTT | CASSPMGEKLFF
TRBJ2-4 | - | - | TRBV19 | TGTGCCAGTCGAATGCGGCCGGCAGGGAGCTCAACCAAAAACATTCAGTACTTC | CASRMRPAGSSTKNIQYF
TRBJ2-2 | - | - | TRBV20-1 | TGCAGTGCTACGTTCGCTGCGGGCACCGGGGAGCTGTTTTTT | CSATFAAGTGELFF
TRBJ1-5 | - | - | TRBV20-1 | TGCAGTGCCCCGTCAGCCCGCTATAGCAATCAGCCCCAGCATTTT | CSAPSARYSNQPQHF
TRBJ2-3 | - | - | TRBV2 | TGTGCCAGCAGTGGGGGGGCAATGAATACGCAGTATTTT | CASSGGAMNTQYF
TRBJ2-1 | TRBD2 | - | TRBV27 | TGTGCCGCTCAAAAGCGGGGGTCCTACAATGAGCAGTTCTTC | CAAQKRGSYNEQFF
TRBJ2-1 | TRBD2 | few | TRBV6-4 | TGTGCCAGCAGTGCTAGCGCGGGGGACTACAATGAGCAGTTCTTC | CASSASAGDYNEQFF
TRBJ2-5 | - | - | TRBV3-1 | TGTGCCAGCAGCCATCCCCCGTTAGAGACCCAGTACTTC | CASSHPPLETQYF
TRBJ1-1 | TRBD1 | - | TRBV15 | TGTGCCACCCTAGACAGGGTGAACACTGAAGCTTTCTTT | CATLDRVNTEAFF
TRBJ2-3 | TRBD2 | - | TRBV12-3/TRBV12-4 | TGTGCCAGCAGTTTTGGCCCCCCGTCCCCTAGCGGGGCCCCCGCAGATACGCAGTATTTT | CASSFGPPSPSGAPADTQYF
TRBJ2-3 | TRBD2 | - | TRBV2 | TGTGCCACCTGGACTAGCGGCACAGATACGCAGTATTTT | CATWTSGTDTQYF
TRBJ2-1 | TRBD2 | few | TRBV12-3/TRBV12-4 | TGTGCCAGCGCAACTAGCGGGGGCAACAATGAGCAGTTCTTC | CASATSGGNNEQFF
TRBJ2-3 | TRBD1 | few | TRBV20-1 | TGCAGTGCTAGAAAAACCGGGACAGGGAGCACAGATACGCAGTATTTT | CSARKTGTGSTDTQYF
TRBJ2-7 | - | - | TRBV6-5 | TGTGCCAGCAGAGACCCCGGGGGCCCACATTCCTACGAGCAGTACTTC | CASRDPGGPHSYEQYF
TRBJ2-1 | - | - | TRBV6-6 | TGTGCCAGCGGGGGCAGGGACACCTACTCCTACAATGAGCAGTTCTTC | CASGGRDTYSYNEQFF
TRBJ2-5 | TRBD1 | few | TRBV10-2 | TGCGCCAGCACGACAGGGGGGGCAGAGACCCAGTACTTC | CASTTGGAETQYF
TRBJ1-2 | - | few | TRBV20-1 | TGCAGTGCTAGAGGTCCTCGGCAGGATTTAAACTATGGCTACACCTTC | CSARGPRQDLNYGYTF
TRBJ2-7 | - | many | TRBV20-1 | TGCAGTGCCATAGCGCATGATGCCTACGAGCAGTACTTC | CSAIAHDAYEQYF
TRBJ2-5 | TRBD2 | few | TRBV9 | TGTGCCAGCAGCGTAGCGGGGGGGCGTAACCAAGAGACCCAGTACTTC | CASSVAGGRNQETQYF
TRBJ1-1 | - | once | TRBV20-1 | TGCAGTGCTAGAGTCCAGATGAACACTGAAGCTTTCTTT | CSARVQMNTEAFF
TRBJ2-7 | - | - | TRBV5-1 | TGCGCCAGCAGCTTTTCTGTGGGGGCTGGTCGCGAGCAGTACTTC | CASSFSVGAGREQYF
TRBJ2-3 | TRBD2 | few | TRBV7-2 | TGTGCCAGCGGCGAGACTAGCCTGGATACGCAGTATTTT | CASGETSLDTQYF